Listed below are T cell receptor beta chains from one sample, sequenced in a study of Graves' ophthalmopathy and Graves' hyperthyroidism. MiXCR, applied by TCRdb to the multiplex PCR reads, yields one record per CDR3 protein. The profile shows about 740,000 distinct CDR3 sequences, approximately 40% of them singletons. Material: peripheral blood. Receptor source: an adult man with Graves' ophthalmopathy. CDR3s include the opening cysteine and the closing phenylalanine or tryptophan. The D gene is left open where the match is weak. Size is omitted from some rows. Given values are once, few, many or a class for expanded clones.

d_gene,abundance,j_gene,v_gene,CDR3nt,CDR3aa
TRBD1,once,TRBJ1-5,TRBV20-1,TGCAGTGAATATCTGGACAGGGGAGATCAGCCCCAGCATTTT,CSEYLDRGDQPQHF
.,.,TRBJ2-7,TRBV25-1,TGTGCCTGCAGTGCAGGGGGGGGTGTCGAGCAGTACTTC,CACSAGGGVEQYF
.,few,TRBJ1-1,TRBV6-5,TGTGCCAGCAGTTACTCAGAGGGGGCTGAAGCTTTCTTT,CASSYSEGAEAFF
.,.,TRBJ1-4,TRBV2,TGTGCCAGCAGTCCCTTGGGGCTTTCCGGTGAAAAACTGTTTTTT,CASSPLGLSGEKLFF
.,.,TRBJ1-3,TRBV29-1,TGCAGCGTTGAAGCCGGGTCCAACACCATATATTTT,CSVEAGSNTIYF
.,.,TRBJ1-3,TRBV5-8,TGTGCCAGCAGCTTCGAGGGGGTGTCTGGAAACACCATATATTTT,CASSFEGVSGNTIYF
TRBD2,.,TRBJ2-2,TRBV7-9,TGTGCCAGCAGCTTCCGAGCGGGGGGGCAAACCGGGGAGCTGTTTTTT,CASSFRAGGQTGELFF
TRBD1,few,TRBJ2-5,TRBV5-1,TGCGCCAGCAGCTTGGCACAGACAGGGGCGGTAGAGACCCAGTACTTC,CASSLAQTGAVETQYF
.,.,TRBJ2-5,TRBV20-1,TGCAGTGCAGTTTCTTTGGGGGAGGAGACCCAGTACTTC,CSAVSLGEETQYF
.,.,TRBJ1-1,TRBV2,TGTGCCAGCAGTTACGGGGGTAGGGCGAGCACTGAAGCTTTCTTT,CASSYGGRASTEAFF
TRBD1,many,TRBJ1-2,TRBV10-3,TGTGCCATCAGTCAGACAGGGGATGGCTACACCTTC,CAISQTGDGYTF
TRBD2,.,TRBJ2-5,TRBV29-1,TGCAGCGTAGATCGACGGACCGGTGGGACTAGCTCGTTCGGGACCCAGTACTTC,CSVDRRTGGTSSFGTQYF
.,.,TRBJ2-7,TRBV19,TGTGCCAGCTCACCACGCCCCCGGAGCTCCTACGAGCAGTACTTC,CASSPRPRSSYEQYF
TRBD1,.,TRBJ1-4,TRBV2,TGTGCCAGCAGTGAGACAGGGTCACGTAATGAAAAACTGTTTTTT,CASSETGSRNEKLFF
.,.,TRBJ2-5,TRBV29-1,TGCAGCGTCCTGACGCAGGGCGGAGAGACCCAGTACTTC,CSVLTQGGETQYF
.,.,TRBJ1-3,TRBV7-3,TGTGCTAGCAGCTTATCTGAGGGCCCTGGAACCACCATATATTTT,CASSLSEGPGTTIYF
.,many,TRBJ2-7,TRBV29-1,TGCAGCGTTGTGAGGGACCCCCTTGGCGAGCAGTACTTC,CSVVRDPLGEQYF
.,many,TRBJ1-1,TRBV29-1,TGCAGCGGAGGATTCCTTGACACTGAAGCTTTCTTT,CSGGFLDTEAFF
TRBD1,few,TRBJ2-6,TRBV25-1,TGTGCCAGCAGTCTATTGCCGGGACAGTTCTTATCTGGGGCCAACGTCCTGACTTTC,CASSLLPGQFLSGANVLTF
TRBD2,.,TRBJ2-7,TRBV7-9,TGTGCCAGCAGCTTGTCCGGCAGGGACTACGAGCAGTGCTTC,CASSLSGRDYEQCF
.,.,TRBJ1-2,TRBV6-5,TGTGCCAGCAGTTACGGGACGGGTGGCACGAGGGACTTC,CASSYGTGGTRDF
.,.,TRBJ2-5,TRBV5-6,TGTGCCAGCAGCTTTAAGGTTTATGTGGAGACCCAGTACTTC,CASSFKVYVETQYF
.,.,TRBJ2-7,TRBV9,TGTGCCAGCAGCGTGGATCTCCATACCTCCTACGAGCAGTACTTC,CASSVDLHTSYEQYF
.,many,TRBJ1-4,TRBV5-1,TGCGCCAGCAGCAATGGACAAATTAATGAAAAACTGTTTTTT,CASSNGQINEKLFF
TRBD1,.,TRBJ2-7,TRBV14,TGTGCCAGCAGCCGGGACAGTTTCGAGCAGTACTTC,CASSRDSFEQYF
.,.,TRBJ1-2,TRBV20-1,TGCAGTGCTAAGGGGGAATTGACAGGCCCATATGGCTACACCTTC,CSAKGELTGPYGYTF
.,many,TRBJ1-1,TRBV29-1,TGCAGCGTTGAAGTACGAGGTGAAGCTTTCTTT,CSVEVRGEAFF
TRBD1,.,TRBJ2-6,TRBV7-9,TGTGCCAGCAGCTTAAATACAGGGGCCTCTGGGGCCAACGTCCTGACTTTC,CASSLNTGASGANVLTF
TRBD1,many,TRBJ1-2,TRBV2,TGTGCCAGCAGTGGGACAGGGCAAAACTATGGCTACACCTTC,CASSGTGQNYGYTF
TRBD2,.,TRBJ2-7,TRBV20-1,TGCAGTGCTAGAGATCGGGGTAGCGGGGCCTACGAGCAGTACTTC,CSARDRGSGAYEQYF
.,many,TRBJ2-5,TRBV29-1,TGCAGCGTTGAACGGGGGCCCCAAGAGACCCAGTACTTC,CSVERGPQETQYF
.,many,TRBJ1-1,TRBV29-1,TGCAGCGTTGAAGAGGTGGGTATCGACACTGAAGCTTTCTTT,CSVEEVGIDTEAFF
TRBD2,.,TRBJ2-1,TRBV10-3,TGTGCCATCAGTGAGGCAGGACTAGCGGGAACCAGCTCCTACAATGAGCAGTTCTTC,CAISEAGLAGTSSYNEQFF
.,.,TRBJ2-7,TRBV25-1,TGTGCCAGCAGCCATGCTGGGGACGGAACCTACGAGCAGTACTTC,CASSHAGDGTYEQYF
TRBD2,once,TRBJ2-2,TRBV25-1,TGTGCCAGCAGCTTAAGCGGGGGGTTCACCGGGGAGCTGTTTTTT,CASSLSGGFTGELFF
.,.,TRBJ2-5,TRBV5-6,TGTGCCAGCAGCTTGGTGTCAACAGGGTTACAAGAGACCCAGTACTTC,CASSLVSTGLQETQYF
.,few,TRBJ2-5,TRBV20-1,TGCAGTGCTAGAGATGTGCTGACGGAGACCCAGTACTTC,CSARDVLTETQYF
.,.,TRBJ1-1,TRBV29-1,TGCAGCAACATAGGACAGAAGAACACTGAAGCTTTCTTT,CSNIGQKNTEAFF
.,.,TRBJ1-5,TRBV15,TGTGCCAGCCAGGGAGGCAATCAGCCCCAGCATTTT,CASQGGNQPQHF
.,few,TRBJ1-1,TRBV5-5,TGTGCCAGCAGCTCGTACCCATCGAACACTGAAGCTTTCTTT,CASSSYPSNTEAFF
.,few,TRBJ1-2,TRBV7-2,TGTGCCAGCAGCTTATCTGGGACTAAATATGGCTACACCTTC,CASSLSGTKYGYTF
TRBD1,.,TRBJ1-1,TRBV10-3,TGTGCCAGCATTGGTTTAACAGGGGGTGGGACTGAAGCTTTCTTT,CASIGLTGGGTEAFF
.,many,TRBJ1-1,TRBV2,TGTGCCAGCAAATACACAGTTGTAAACACTGAAGCTTTCTTT,CASKYTVVNTEAFF
.,few,TRBJ1-3,TRBV10-3,TGTGCCAGCAGTTACTTAGGACGGAAAAGTTCTGGAAACACCATATATTTT,CASSYLGRKSSGNTIYF
TRBD2,few,TRBJ2-7,TRBV11-2,TGTGCCAGCAGCTTGCGACTAGCGGGAGTTGCCGAGCAGTACTTC,CASSLRLAGVAEQYF
.,few,TRBJ1-1,TRBV6-1,TGTGCCAGCAGTGAAAGCATCAGGATGAATACTGAAGCTTTCTTT,CASSESIRMNTEAFF
TRBD1,.,TRBJ1-6,TRBV2,TGTGCCAGCGTTGGGGACAGCAATTCACCCCTCCACTTT,CASVGDSNSPLHF
.,.,TRBJ2-6,TRBV7-9,TGTGCCAGCAGCACTCACAGTATAGGGCAATCTGGGGCCAACGTCCTGACTTTC,CASSTHSIGQSGANVLTF
TRBD1,few,TRBJ2-7,TRBV7-9,TGTGCCAGCAGCTTATCGGACAGGGGCTCCGAGCAGTACTTC,CASSLSDRGSEQYF
TRBD1,.,TRBJ1-2,TRBV28,TGTGCCAGCAGTTTTATACAGGGGGCTTGGGGCTACACCTTC,CASSFIQGAWGYTF
TRBD1,many,TRBJ1-5,TRBV10-2,TGCGCCAGCAATCCGACAGGGCGCAATCAGCCCCAGCATTTT,CASNPTGRNQPQHF
.,few,TRBJ1-1,TRBV19,TGTGCCAGTAGTATACGGCCCCTGAACACTGAAGCTTTCTTT,CASSIRPLNTEAFF
TRBD1,once,TRBJ2-2,TRBV19,TGTGCCAGTAGTAGGGGCCGACAGGGATACACCGGGGAGCTGTTTTTT,CASSRGRQGYTGELFF
.,many,TRBJ1-6,TRBV6-5,TGTGCCAGCAGTACCAAAGGTGAAATCCTCCACTTT,CASSTKGEILHF
TRBD1,.,TRBJ1-3,TRBV6-1,TGTGCCAGCACCACTTCGGGACAGGGTCCCCTGCTCGGAAACACCATATATTTT,CASTTSGQGPLLGNTIYF